This T cell receptor beta chain is from a study of T cells expressing NK-cell markers. Study information: It was from sorted CD3+CD56+NKG2C+, CD3+CD56+NKG2C- and CD3+CD56-NKG2C+ T cells that TCR beta repertoires came.

TCRdb re-analyzed the 5' RACE reads; it lists each CDR3 protein once, without DNA. Recorded for this sample: under 200,000 distinct CDR3 sequences. This clonotype was sampled from a woman aged 18 to 75 in good health. The sample taken for sequencing was blood T cells: a sorted CD56 or NKG2C T cell subset, CD4+ or CD8+ T cells, or bulk PBMC T cells (not recorded which).

The CDR3 region is CASSLTGSYGYTF. This rearrangement joins TRBV12-3 or TRBV12-4 to TRBJ1-2; lacking DNA, the TRBD1 call made by TCRdb goes unchecked. The CDR3 runs 13 residues.